This T cell receptor beta chain stems from a study of CXCR3-negative and CXCR3-positive naive CD8 T cells. Study-wide results and caveats: For the naive subsets, surface CD5 was similar, and TCR strength was inferred from TRB CDR3 properties. In CXCR3-positive naive cells, the TRB CDR3s were more hydrophobic than in CXCR3-negative naive cells.

Germline CDR1 and CDR2: GTSNPN and SVGIG (reference sequence). The CDR3 covers 13 residues. Via 5' RACE with UMI labels, TRB cDNA libraries were prepared. TCRdb processed the 5' RACE reads again and assigns one entry to each CDR3 protein, with no DNA. This repertoire comprises 150,000 to 170,000 distinct CDR3 sequences; its ten largest clones make up 0.45% to 0.6%. Points on this clonotype: Antigen: not known.

The receptor comes from a human donor in good health. Some clones in this sample may be carry-over from other donors' samples. The chain carries TRBV30 and TRBJ1-1. Material for sequencing was naive CXCR3+ CD8+ T cells from blood. The subset denotes: CD45RO-CCR7+CD27+CD95- naive CD8+ T cells expressing CXCR3 (TNR3+). Here the CDR3 reads CAWNLQPNTEAFF.